Each of the 10 T cell receptor beta chains below was sequenced from the same sample in a study of PD-1 blockade in classical Hodgkin lymphoma (dated by TCRdb to between 2020 and 2021). To prepare the library, the immunoSEQ multiplex PCR assay was applied. TCRdb stores this immuneACCESS table with in-frame sequences only. Part of the clones is absent; in the studies checked, under half of the shortfall reflects unresolved V genes, and no reason is known for the rest. This sample holds some 13,000 clones; around 86% were observed only once. Jointly, the top ten make up 30% to 45% of the sample. The sample's time point label, decoded: cycle 1 day 1 (C1D1), immediately before nivolumab initiation. All trial patients had relapsed after autologous stem cell transplantation, with cohorts A, B and C differing in prior brentuximab vedotin exposure. The specimen comprised peripheral blood mononuclear cells (PBMCs), sampled at baseline. All receptors come from a human donor with classical Hodgkin lymphoma.

V is TRBV6-5 and J is TRBJ2-3, with D perhaps TRBD2 (5 bases). V was trimmed by 5 bases and J by 5 bases, leaving 8 bases between them. The CDR3 is made up of 12 amino acids. Germline V lookup: CDR1 MNHEY, CDR2 SVGAGI. CDR3 nucleotide sequence: TGTGCCAGCAGTCCAGAGGGAGATACGCAGTATTTT. It yields the protein CASSPEGDTQYF.

A single count supports this clone. The V and J genes are TRBV5-1 and TRBJ2-1; D not certain. The CDR3 sequence is 12 residues long. V lost 0 bases to trimming and J lost 7 bases, with 5 bases between them. Looked up from germline, CDR1 is SGHRS and CDR2 is YFSETQ. CDR3 in amino acids: CASSLGWNEQFF. CDR3 bases: TGCGCCAGCAGCTTGGGGTGGAATGAGCAGTTCTTC.

Notes on this clone: The sample carries other DNA sequences with the same CDR3. The chain's CDR3 is CASSLKGGGAEAFF. CDR3 nucleotides: TGTGCCAGCAGCTTAAAAGGTGGCGGTGCTGAAGCTTTCTTT. The chain links TRBV7-9 to TRBJ1-1; no firm D call. CDR1 is SEHNR, CDR2 FQNEAQ, per germline (reference sequence). V was shortened by 2 bases and J by 6 bases, with 13 bases between the two germline ends. This CDR3 region has 14 residues.

The rearrangement links TRBV28 to TRBJ2-4; 8 bases line up with TRBD1. Germline values: CDR1 MDHEN, CDR2 SYDVKM. Trimming removed 2 bases from V and 6 bases from J; junction bases left unmatched: 3. The CDR3 is 14 amino acids. CDR3 sequence (DNA): TGTGCCAGCAGTTTAGCCGACAGGGGAAACATTCAGTACTTC. Translating gives CASSLADRGNIQYF. Based on the CDR3 plus reference TRBV28 and TRBJ2-4, the full variable domain is DVKVTQSSRYLVKRTGEKVFLECVQDMDHENMFWYRQDPGLGLRLIYFSYDVKMKEKGDIPEGYSVSREKKERFSLILESASTNQTSMYLCASSLADRGNIQYFGAGTRLSVL.

V and J are TRBV4-2 and TRBJ2-7; 9 bases line up with TRBD2. Germline V gene sequence: CDR1 LGHNA, CDR2 YNFKEQ. Trimming took 2 bases from V and 3 from J; bases not matched to a gene: 5. This CDR3 spans 15 amino acids. CDR3 in DNA: TGTGCCAGCAGCCAAAGCGGGGGGAATGGCTACGAGCAGTACTTC. Encoded protein: CASSQSGGNGYEQYF.

The chain links TRBV27 to TRBJ1-6, with D possibly TRBD1 on 5 matching bases. The germline gives CDR1 MNHEY, CDR2 SMNVEV (reference sequence). The CDR3 runs to 15 residues. Deletions cut 2 bases from V and 5 bases from J, with 10 bases between. Here the CDR3 reads CASSLGGTNNSPLHF. CDR3 bases: TGTGCCAGCAGTTTAGGTGGGACCAATAATTCACCCCTCCACTTT.

This clone was seen a few times. This chain joins TRBV18 and TRBJ1-5; D is ambiguous. This CDR3 contains 14 residues. Germline V gene lookup returns CDR1 KGHSH and CDR2 LQKENI. Trimming removed 1 base from V and 0 bases from J, with 4 bases in between. The CDR3 DNA reads TGTGCCAGCTCACCACAAGATAGCAATCAGCCCCAGCATTTT. Amino acid sequence: CASSPQDSNQPQHF.

The rearrangement links TRBV6-1 to TRBJ1-5; D is ambiguous. The CDR3 is 13 amino acids. Trimming stripped 3 bases from V and 6 bases from J, with 9 bases between. The germline gives CDR1 MNHNS, CDR2 SASEGT. The CDR3: CASSDEGSQPQHF. In nucleotides, the CDR3 is TGTGCCAGCAGTGATGAAGGTTCTCAGCCCCAGCATTTT.

This rearrangement joins TRBV10-2 to TRBJ2-7; D is possibly TRBD2 (7 bases). V lost 0 bases and J lost 4, with 16 bases in between. Germline assignment: CDR1 WSHSY and CDR2 SAAADI. This CDR3 has 16 residues. CDR3 amino acids: CASSESWSGTRYEQYF. The CDR3 DNA follows: TGCGCCAGCAGTGAGTCTTGGAGCGGGACAAGGTACGAGCAGTACTTC.

V is TRBV19 and J is TRBJ2-7; maybe TRBD1 (5 bases). Germline CDR1 reads LNHDA; CDR2 reads SQIVND (reference sequence). This CDR3 has 13 amino acids. Trimming took off 8 bases at V and 4 bases at J, with 15 bases between the two ends. The CDR3 here is CASVSRAGYEQYF. CDR3 sequence (DNA): TGTGCCAGTGTCAGCAGGGCCGGGTACGAGCAGTACTTC.